A selection of T cell receptor beta chains follows, all from one sample in a study of lymphopenia after photon versus proton radiotherapy. The table came from immunoSEQ multiplex PCR; TCRdb's copy has only in-frame clones and leaves some out. The sample carries 7,500 to 9,500 clones, less than 90% recorded once. The material was peripheral blood, obtained from a patient treated with photon-based radiotherapy. The receptors were gathered from an older woman with pancreatic cancer. CDR3s include the opening cysteine and the closing phenylalanine or tryptophan. Each record gives: J gene, clone size, D gene, CDR3 length, V gene, CDR3 protein, CDR3 DNA. A D gene is named only where the DNA matches it firmly. Size tells how often a clone was seen (once, few, many) or the class of an expanded clone, and some rows leave it out.

J gene: TRBJ1-5; clone size: NA; D gene: NA; CDR3 length: 17; V gene: TRBV21-1; CDR3 protein: CASRGQLATWHHQPHHF; CDR3 DNA: TGTGCCAGCAGGGGTCAGTTAGCTACATGGCATCATCAGCCCCATCATTTT
J gene: TRBJ2-2; clone size: once; D gene: NA; CDR3 length: 12; V gene: TRBV18; CDR3 protein: CASSLSTGELFF; CDR3 DNA: TGTGCCAGCTCACTTAGCACCGGGGAGCTGTTTTTT
J gene: TRBJ1-4; clone size: NA; D gene: NA; CDR3 length: 15; V gene: TRBV18; CDR3 protein: CASSPPGGFNEKLFF; CDR3 DNA: TGTGCCAGCTCACCACCAGGCGGCTTTAATGAAAAACTGTTTTTT
J gene: TRBJ2-1; clone size: NA; D gene: NA; CDR3 length: 15; V gene: TRBV7-2; CDR3 protein: CASSLVVWLPNEQFF; CDR3 DNA: TGTGCCAGCAGCTTAGTAGTCTGGCTACCCAATGAGCAGTTCTTC
J gene: TRBJ2-7; clone size: NA; D gene: NA; CDR3 length: 15; V gene: TRBV6-7; CDR3 protein: CARRPGAMALYEQYF; CDR3 DNA: TGTGCCAGGAGACCGGGGGCGATGGCTCTCTACGAGCAGTACTTC
J gene: TRBJ1-2; clone size: NA; D gene: NA; CDR3 length: 19; V gene: TRBV5-6; CDR3 protein: CASSPSPTSYDGTVYGYTF; CDR3 DNA: TGTGCCAGCAGCCCGAGCCCGACGAGCTACGATGGCACGGTCTATGGCTACACCTTC
J gene: TRBJ2-3; clone size: NA; D gene: NA; CDR3 length: 16; V gene: TRBV2; CDR3 protein: CASSETRGGAADTQYF; CDR3 DNA: TGTGCCAGCAGTGAAACCAGGGGGGGGGCGGCAGATACGCAGTATTTT
J gene: TRBJ2-5; clone size: NA; D gene: NA; CDR3 length: 16; V gene: TRBV10-3; CDR3 protein: CAISGMVGVLQETQYF; CDR3 DNA: TGTGCCATCAGTGGGATGGTCGGAGTTTTACAAGAGACCCAGTACTTC
J gene: TRBJ2-7; clone size: NA; D gene: TRBD1; CDR3 length: 16; V gene: TRBV6-5; CDR3 protein: CASSYGDRASSYEQYF; CDR3 DNA: TGTGCCAGCAGTTACGGGGACAGGGCCTCATCCTACGAGCAGTACTTC
J gene: TRBJ2-1; clone size: once; D gene: TRBD2; CDR3 length: 17; V gene: TRBV11-2; CDR3 protein: CASSLGPSGRAGEEQFF; CDR3 DNA: TGTGCCAGCAGCTTAGGGCCTAGCGGGAGGGCCGGGGAAGAGCAGTTCTTC
J gene: TRBJ1-3; clone size: NA; D gene: NA; CDR3 length: 15; V gene: TRBV5-1; CDR3 protein: CASSPGSGYGNTIYF; CDR3 DNA: TGCGCCAGCAGCCCGGGGTCCGGGTATGGAAACACCATATATTTT
J gene: TRBJ1-2; clone size: once; D gene: NA; CDR3 length: 13; V gene: TRBV19; CDR3 protein: CASSVRGVSGYTF; CDR3 DNA: TGTGCCAGTAGTGTCCGGGGCGTCTCTGGCTACACCTTC
J gene: TRBJ2-2; clone size: few; D gene: NA; CDR3 length: 12; V gene: TRBV11-3; CDR3 protein: CASSLDSGELFF; CDR3 DNA: TGTGCCAGCAGCTTAGACAGCGGGGAGCTGTTTTTT
J gene: TRBJ2-3; clone size: NA; D gene: TRBD2; CDR3 length: 15; V gene: TRBV2; CDR3 protein: CASSASSGPWDTQYF; CDR3 DNA: TGTGCCAGCAGTGCCTCTAGCGGTCCTTGGGATACGCAGTATTTT
J gene: TRBJ2-1; clone size: NA; D gene: TRBD1; CDR3 length: 15; V gene: TRBV6-5; CDR3 protein: CASSQLGTGVNEQFF; CDR3 DNA: TGTGCCAGCAGCCAACTCGGGACAGGGGTCAATGAGCAGTTCTTC
J gene: TRBJ2-3; clone size: NA; D gene: NA; CDR3 length: 14; V gene: TRBV19; CDR3 protein: CASSPTRTTDTQYF; CDR3 DNA: TGTGCCAGTAGTCCGACTAGGACCACAGATACGCAGTATTTT
J gene: TRBJ1-3; clone size: NA; D gene: NA; CDR3 length: 16; V gene: TRBV9; CDR3 protein: CASSVGTGLEGNTIYF; CDR3 DNA: TGTGCCAGCAGCGTAGGTACAGGGCTAGAGGGAAACACCATATATTTT
J gene: TRBJ2-7; clone size: NA; D gene: NA; CDR3 length: 18; V gene: TRBV21-1; CDR3 protein: CASSKVRSGPTAIYEQYF; CDR3 DNA: TGTGCCAGCAGCAAAGTAAGGTCCGGGCCTACCGCCATCTACGAGCAGTACTTC
J gene: TRBJ2-7; clone size: NA; D gene: TRBD1; CDR3 length: 18; V gene: TRBV2; CDR3 protein: CASTGSPIRDRGGYEQYF; CDR3 DNA: TGTGCCAGCACTGGAAGCCCTATCCGGGACAGGGGTGGCTACGAGCAGTACTTC
J gene: TRBJ2-1; clone size: few; D gene: NA; CDR3 length: 13; V gene: TRBV5-4; CDR3 protein: CASSLRVGNEQFF; CDR3 DNA: TGTGCCAGCAGCTTGAGAGTGGGCAATGAGCAGTTCTTC
J gene: TRBJ1-1; clone size: NA; D gene: NA; CDR3 length: 14; V gene: TRBV5-1; CDR3 protein: CASSLRQGDTEAFF; CDR3 DNA: TGCGCCAGCAGCCTACGCCAGGGAGACACTGAAGCTTTCTTT
J gene: TRBJ2-1; clone size: NA; D gene: TRBD2; CDR3 length: 13; V gene: TRBV5-1; CDR3 protein: CASSFGRANEQFF; CDR3 DNA: TGCGCCAGCAGCTTCGGGAGGGCCAATGAGCAGTTCTTC
J gene: TRBJ2-7; clone size: once; D gene: TRBD2; CDR3 length: 18; V gene: TRBV28; CDR3 protein: CASSPRPGTSGRGFGQYF; CDR3 DNA: TGTGCCAGCAGTCCCCGTCCCGGGACTAGCGGGAGGGGCTTCGGGCAGTACTTC
J gene: TRBJ2-2; clone size: NA; D gene: TRBD2; CDR3 length: 15; V gene: TRBV19; CDR3 protein: CASKRGLLNTGELFF; CDR3 DNA: TGTGCCAGTAAGCGGGGTCTCTTGAACACCGGGGAGCTGTTTTTT
J gene: TRBJ2-1; clone size: NA; D gene: NA; CDR3 length: 10; V gene: TRBV20-1; CDR3 protein: CSASQNEQFF; CDR3 DNA: TGCAGTGCTAGTCAAAATGAGCAGTTCTTC
J gene: TRBJ2-1; clone size: once; D gene: NA; CDR3 length: 15; V gene: TRBV7-3; CDR3 protein: CASSLSPGQSNEQFF; CDR3 DNA: TGTGCCAGCAGCTTAAGTCCGGGACAAAGCAATGAGCAGTTCTTC
J gene: TRBJ2-7; clone size: NA; D gene: TRBD2; CDR3 length: 16; V gene: TRBV10-3; CDR3 protein: CAISEQGLAGGGEQYF; CDR3 DNA: TGTGCCATCAGTGAACAAGGACTAGCGGGAGGGGGCGAGCAGTACTTC
J gene: TRBJ2-1; clone size: NA; D gene: NA; CDR3 length: 14; V gene: TRBV7-9; CDR3 protein: CASSLMTSFDEQFF; CDR3 DNA: TGTGCCAGCAGCTTGATGACAAGTTTCGATGAGCAGTTCTTC
J gene: TRBJ1-2; clone size: NA; D gene: NA; CDR3 length: 13; V gene: TRBV6-5; CDR3 protein: CASSLSENYGYTF; CDR3 DNA: TGTGCCAGCAGTTTGAGCGAAAACTATGGCTACACCTTC
J gene: TRBJ2-2; clone size: NA; D gene: TRBD2; CDR3 length: 15; V gene: TRBV7-2; CDR3 protein: CASSLVAGATGELFF; CDR3 DNA: TGTGCCAGCAGCTTAGTGGCGGGAGCCACCGGGGAGCTGTTTTTT
J gene: TRBJ2-3; clone size: NA; D gene: TRBD2; CDR3 length: 17; V gene: TRBV9; CDR3 protein: CASSVFSLAGDKDTQYF; CDR3 DNA: TGTGCCAGCAGCGTATTCAGCCTAGCGGGAGACAAGGATACGCAGTATTTT
J gene: TRBJ2-4; clone size: NA; D gene: TRBD1; CDR3 length: 13; V gene: TRBV30; CDR3 protein: CAWSVQGANIQYF; CDR3 DNA: TGTGCCTGGAGTGTACAGGGGGCGAACATTCAGTACTTC
J gene: TRBJ1-3; clone size: NA; D gene: NA; CDR3 length: 14; V gene: TRBV30; CDR3 protein: CAWSVKGSGNTIYF; CDR3 DNA: TGTGCCTGGAGTGTAAAGGGTTCTGGAAACACCATATATTTT
J gene: TRBJ2-6; clone size: NA; D gene: NA; CDR3 length: 17; V gene: TRBV28; CDR3 protein: CASSYSHWESGANVLTF; CDR3 DNA: TGTGCCAGCAGTTACTCTCATTGGGAGTCTGGGGCCAACGTCCTGACTTTC
J gene: TRBJ2-7; clone size: NA; D gene: NA; CDR3 length: 13; V gene: TRBV28; CDR3 protein: CASSTSGTTRQYF; CDR3 DNA: TGTGCCAGCAGTACATCCGGGACAACCCGTCAGTACTTC
J gene: TRBJ2-4; clone size: NA; D gene: NA; CDR3 length: 19; V gene: TRBV1; CDR3 protein: CTSSQIPGLLRVPKNIQYF; CDR3 DNA: TGCACCAGCAGCCAGATCCCGGGACTCCTAAGGGTACCCAAAAACATTCAGTACTTC
J gene: TRBJ2-7; clone size: NA; D gene: TRBD1; CDR3 length: 14; V gene: TRBV4-3; CDR3 protein: CASSQDDRAYEQYF; CDR3 DNA: TGCGCCAGCAGCCAAGATGACAGGGCCTACGAGCAGTACTTC
J gene: TRBJ2-5; clone size: NA; D gene: NA; CDR3 length: 12; V gene: TRBV11-2; CDR3 protein: CASSSYQETQYF; CDR3 DNA: TGTGCCAGCAGCTCCTACCAAGAGACCCAGTACTTC
J gene: TRBJ1-1; clone size: NA; D gene: TRBD1; CDR3 length: 15; V gene: TRBV7-2; CDR3 protein: CASSPRTGGYTEAFF; CDR3 DNA: TGTGCCAGCAGCCCCAGGACAGGGGGGTACACTGAAGCTTTCTTT
J gene: TRBJ1-2; clone size: NA; D gene: NA; CDR3 length: 14; V gene: TRBV29-1; CDR3 protein: CSVGGSTGFYGYTF; CDR3 DNA: TGCAGCGTTGGGGGCTCGACAGGTTTTTATGGCTACACCTTC
J gene: TRBJ2-7; clone size: NA; D gene: NA; CDR3 length: 11; V gene: TRBV10-3; CDR3 protein: CATRSGYEQYF; CDR3 DNA: TGTGCCACCAGGTCGGGATACGAGCAGTACTTC